These 5 T cell receptor beta chains were all obtained from the same sample, sequenced in a study of T-cell reconstitution after alpha-beta-depleted transplantation in children (dated by TCRdb to 2016 to 2018). Receptor libraries were prepared by PCR. TCRdb lists the instrument as Illumina HiSeq 2500. TCR libraries were prepared with molecular barcoding, using unique molecular identifiers to normalize TCRbeta repertoire quantification. The raw public data were reprocessed by TCRdb itself: fastp quality trimming at Q25, MiXCR clonotype calling, in-frame beta chains only. Merged by CDR3 protein, the rows form single entries marked with the most common genes and DNA. The sample table holds roughly 89,000 distinct CDR3 sequences, of which 10% to 15% were seen once. Jointly, the top ten make up 14% of the sample. Here the sequenced sample was PBMCs from the stem cell graft donor, taken from the stem cell graft. The receptors were sampled from a human donor who donated a stem cell graft to a child with inherited bone marrow failure.

This clonotype came up many times. J is TRBJ1-6 and V is TRBV29-1; 7 bases map to TRBD1. CDR3 size: 13 residues. CDR1 SQVTM and CDR2 ANQGSEA come from the germline V gene. The junction had 9 bases not matched to a gene; V was cut back by 6 bases and J by 10 bases. The chain's CDR3 is CSVAQGPVSPLHF. In DNA, the CDR3 is TGCAGCGTAGCACAGGGGCCCGTGTCACCCCTCCACTTT.

This clonotype was observed a handful of times. The rearrangement links TRBV19 to TRBJ2-7; no reliable D call. Trimming removed 5 bases from V and 2 bases from J, with 10 bases in between. Germline V gene sequence: CDR1 LNHDA, CDR2 SQIVND (reference sequence). There are 13 residues in the CDR3. CDR3 sequence (DNA): TGTGCCAGTAGTCCTTGGGGTACCTACGAGCAGTACTTC. Translation gives CASSPWGTYEQYF.

This clonotype has ten or more counts. V is TRBV29-1 and J is TRBJ2-2, with 9 bases that match TRBD2. This CDR3 region has 13 residues. J gave up 3 bases and V 7 bases, and 3 bases lay outside the gene matches. The V gene's germline CDR1 is SQVTM and CDR2 ANQGSEA. The CDR3 loop is CSGTSAYTGELFF. The CDR3 region has the DNA TGCAGCGGGACTAGCGCTTACACCGGGGAGCTGTTTTTT.

This clonotype was counted many times. The chain joins TRBV4-3 to TRBJ2-7, with 7 bases that match TRBD1. CDR1 is LGHNA, CDR2 YSLEER, per germline. This CDR3 has 16 residues. The V segment lost 4 bases and the J segment 2 bases; nucleotides outside the gene matches: 11. Here the CDR3 reads CASSRLTGDSAYEQYF. The CDR3 DNA reads as TGCGCCAGCAGCCGCCTTACTGGGGACAGTGCCTACGAGCAGTACTTC.

At least ten counts were recorded for this clonotype. This chain links TRBV27 with TRBJ2-7, with 9 nucleotides matching TRBD1. The CDR3 consists of 14 residues. The germline CDR1 and CDR2 sequences are MNHEY and SMNVEV (reference sequence). With 6 bases clipped from V and 4 bases from J, the junction kept 7 bases outside the gene matches. CDR3 sequence: CASSLLGQGYEQYF. DNA of the CDR3: TGTGCCAGCAGCCTGCTGGGACAGGGATACGAGCAGTACTTC.